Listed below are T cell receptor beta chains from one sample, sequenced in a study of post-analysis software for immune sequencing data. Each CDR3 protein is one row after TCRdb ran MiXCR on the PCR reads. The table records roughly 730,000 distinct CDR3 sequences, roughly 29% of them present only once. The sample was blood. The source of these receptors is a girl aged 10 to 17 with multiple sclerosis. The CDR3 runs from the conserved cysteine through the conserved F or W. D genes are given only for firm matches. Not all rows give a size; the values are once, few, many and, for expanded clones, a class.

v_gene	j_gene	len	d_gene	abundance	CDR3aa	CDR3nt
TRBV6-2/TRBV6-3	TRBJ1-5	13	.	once	CASSYRGIQPQHF	TGTGCCAGCAGTTACAGGGGAATTCAGCCCCAGCATTTT
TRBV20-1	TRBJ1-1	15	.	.	CSARDMGVENTEAFF	TGCAGTGCTAGAGATATGGGGGTCGAGAACACTGAAGCTTTCTTT
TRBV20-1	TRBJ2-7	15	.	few	CSANPSEVSSYEQYF	TGCAGTGCTAACCCTTCCGAAGTGAGCTCCTACGAGCAGTACTTC
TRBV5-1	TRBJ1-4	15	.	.	CASSLAETTNEKLFF	TGCGCCAGCAGCTTGGCCGAGACAACTAATGAAAAACTGTTTTTT
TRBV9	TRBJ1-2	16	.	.	CASSVAAGANNYGYTF	TGTGCCAGCAGCGTAGCTGCAGGGGCAAATAACTATGGCTACACCTTC
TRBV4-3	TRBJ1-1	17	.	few	CASSQDSPHGVGTEAFF	TGCGCCAGCAGCCAAGATAGCCCTCATGGGGTTGGCACTGAAGCTTTCTTT
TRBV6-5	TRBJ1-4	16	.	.	CASSYLTALSVGELFF	TGTGCCAGCAGTTACCTGACCGCCTTGTCAGTCGGAGAACTGTTTTTT
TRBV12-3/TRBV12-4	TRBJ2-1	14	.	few	CASRRGLPSDEQFF	TGTGCCAGCAGACGTGGACTACCGTCGGATGAGCAGTTCTTC
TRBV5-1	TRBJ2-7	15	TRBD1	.	CASSGTGTGFYEQYF	TGCGCCAGCAGTGGGACCGGGACAGGGTTTTACGAGCAGTACTTC
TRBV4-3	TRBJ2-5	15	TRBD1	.	CASSQGGQDLNEQYF	TGCGCCAGCAGCCAAGGGGGACAGGACCTCAATGAGCAGTACTTC